Shown below are 3 T cell receptor beta chains from a single sample sequenced in a study of T cell changes during pregnancy in multiple sclerosis. Generated by immunoSEQ multiplex PCR, the TCRdb table keeps only in-frame clones and is missing some. The sample gives tens of thousands of clones, 85% to 90% of which show up once; 0.8% to 0.9% is in the top ten. Sequencing used peripheral blood, obtained in the first trimester of pregnancy. These receptors originate from a female donor in good health, enrolled as a control in a pregnancy study.

This sequence joins TRBV7-2 and TRBJ2-1; D is perhaps TRBD1 (7 bases). Germline values: CDR1 SGHTA, CDR2 FQGNSA. The CDR3 extends over 12 amino acids. V lost 6 bases to trimming and J lost 9 bases, with 12 bases between them. CDR3 protein: CASRHRGLEQFF. The CDR3 coding sequence is TGTGCCAGCAGGCACAGGGGACTTGAGCAGTTCTTC.

The V gene is TRBV27, the J gene TRBJ2-7, with a weak D call TRBD1 (6 bases). This CDR3 spans 11 amino acids. CDR1 is MNHEY, CDR2 SMNVEV, per germline (reference sequence). Trimming cost V 6 bases and J 6 bases, with 9 bases left between them. The CDR3 DNA reads as TGTGCCAGCAGCGACAGGCGCGAGCAGTACTTC. Protein sequence: CASSDRREQYF.

By sample fraction, this clone is medium-sized. This sequence joins TRBV2 and TRBJ1-6, with 7 positions matching TRBD1. The length of the CDR3 is 13 residues. The V and J ends lost 8 bases and 9 bases, in that order; junction bases with no gene match: 7. CDR1 SNHLY and CDR2 FYNNEI come from the germline V gene. The CDR3 loop is CASRTGVASPLHF. For the CDR3, the DNA is TGTGCCAGCCGAACAGGGGTTGCTTCACCCCTCCACTTT.